What follows describes a single T cell receptor beta chain. Its target is unknown. Unmatched junction bases numbered 22, after V lost 5 bases and J lost 8 bases. The CDR3 spans 18 residues. Germline V gives CDR1 SGHRS, CDR2 YFSETQ. This specimen belongs to a study of blood T cells in healthy people across ages. A sample-barcoded 5' primer and a J-beta primer mix were used in a second PCR of roughly 7 to 11 cycles. TCRdb fed the 5' RACE reads into MiXCR, producing one record per CDR3 protein. This sample has some 1,000,000 distinct CDR3 sequences, with approximately 25% found just once. Study observations and caveats: It was the long-lived donors that had more naive CD4+ cells and higher diversity than aged donors.

The sample also formed part of further work on T cells of mothers and their children. According to that study: Versus unrelated pairs, overlap was slightly higher in related mother-child pairs, without reaching significance. Across the analysis, no persistent microchimeric T cell clones were detected.

The V and J genes are TRBV5-1 and TRBJ2-3; TRBD1 matches 8 bases. Sequencing input: blood. This sequence originates from a girl aged 2-10 years in good health. The CDR3 region has the DNA TGCGCCAGCAGGTCGGGACAGGCCCTCCTGAGTGCACAGGGTACGCAGTATTTT. Amino acid sequence: CASRSGQALLSAQGTQYF.